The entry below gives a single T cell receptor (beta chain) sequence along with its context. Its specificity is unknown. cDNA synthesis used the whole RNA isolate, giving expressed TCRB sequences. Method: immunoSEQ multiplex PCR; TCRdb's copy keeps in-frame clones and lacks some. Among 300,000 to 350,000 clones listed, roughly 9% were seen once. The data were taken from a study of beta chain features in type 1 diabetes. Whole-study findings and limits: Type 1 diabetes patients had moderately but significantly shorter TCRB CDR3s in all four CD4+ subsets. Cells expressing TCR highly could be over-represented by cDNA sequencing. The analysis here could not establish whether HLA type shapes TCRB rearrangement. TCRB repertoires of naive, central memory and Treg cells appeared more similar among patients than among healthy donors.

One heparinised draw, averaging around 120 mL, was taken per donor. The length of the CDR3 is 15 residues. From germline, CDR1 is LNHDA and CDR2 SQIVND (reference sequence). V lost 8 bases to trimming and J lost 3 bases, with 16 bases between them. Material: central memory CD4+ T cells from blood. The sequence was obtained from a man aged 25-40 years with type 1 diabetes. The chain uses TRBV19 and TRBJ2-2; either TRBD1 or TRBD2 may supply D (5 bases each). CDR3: CASQVLGVHTGELFF. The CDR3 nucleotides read TGTGCCAGTCAGGTGTTGGGGGTTCACACCGGGGAGCTGTTTTTT.